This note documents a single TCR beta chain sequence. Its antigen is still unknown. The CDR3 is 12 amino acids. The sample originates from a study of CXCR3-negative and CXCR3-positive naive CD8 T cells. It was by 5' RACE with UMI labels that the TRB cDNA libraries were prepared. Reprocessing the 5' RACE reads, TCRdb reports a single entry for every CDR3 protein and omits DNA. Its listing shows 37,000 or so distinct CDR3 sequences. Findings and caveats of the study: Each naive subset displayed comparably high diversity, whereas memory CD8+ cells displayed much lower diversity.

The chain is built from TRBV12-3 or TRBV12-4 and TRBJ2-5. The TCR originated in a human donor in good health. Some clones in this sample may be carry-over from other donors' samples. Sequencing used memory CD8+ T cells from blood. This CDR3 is CASSLGLETQYF.